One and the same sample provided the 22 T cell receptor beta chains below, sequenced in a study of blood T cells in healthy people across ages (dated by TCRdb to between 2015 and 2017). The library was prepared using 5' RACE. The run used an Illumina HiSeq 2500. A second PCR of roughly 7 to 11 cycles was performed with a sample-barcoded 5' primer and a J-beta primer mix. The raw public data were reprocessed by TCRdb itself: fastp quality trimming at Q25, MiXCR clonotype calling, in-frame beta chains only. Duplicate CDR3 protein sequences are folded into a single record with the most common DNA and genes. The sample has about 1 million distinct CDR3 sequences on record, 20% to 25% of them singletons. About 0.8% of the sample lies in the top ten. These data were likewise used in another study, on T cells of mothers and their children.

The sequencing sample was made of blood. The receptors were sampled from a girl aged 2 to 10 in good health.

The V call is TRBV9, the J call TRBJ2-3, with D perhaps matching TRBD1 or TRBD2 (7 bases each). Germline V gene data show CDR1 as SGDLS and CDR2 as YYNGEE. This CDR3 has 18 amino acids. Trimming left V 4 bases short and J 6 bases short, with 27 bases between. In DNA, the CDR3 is TGTGCCAGCAGCCCCCAGGGGGAGACAGCGGGAATAGTGGATACGCAGTATTTT. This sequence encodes CASSPQGETAGIVDTQYF.

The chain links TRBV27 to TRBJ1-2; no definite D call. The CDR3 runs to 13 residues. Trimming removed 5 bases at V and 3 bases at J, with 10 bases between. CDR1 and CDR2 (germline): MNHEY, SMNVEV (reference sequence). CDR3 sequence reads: CASSPRHHYGYTF. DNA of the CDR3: TGTGCCAGCAGTCCAAGACACCACTATGGCTACACCTTC.

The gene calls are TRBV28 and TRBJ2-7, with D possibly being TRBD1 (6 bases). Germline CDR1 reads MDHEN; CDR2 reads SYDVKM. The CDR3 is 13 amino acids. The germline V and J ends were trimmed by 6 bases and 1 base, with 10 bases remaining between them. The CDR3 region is CASRVDRSYEQYF. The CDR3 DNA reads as TGTGCCAGCAGGGTAGACAGGTCCTACGAGCAGTACTTC.

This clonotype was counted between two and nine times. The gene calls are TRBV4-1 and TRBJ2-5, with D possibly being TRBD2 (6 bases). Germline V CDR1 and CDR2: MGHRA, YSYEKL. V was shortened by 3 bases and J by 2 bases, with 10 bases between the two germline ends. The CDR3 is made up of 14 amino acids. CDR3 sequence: CASSQRGFQETQYF. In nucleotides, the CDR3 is TGCGCCAGCAGCCAGCGGGGTTTTCAAGAGACCCAGTACTTC.

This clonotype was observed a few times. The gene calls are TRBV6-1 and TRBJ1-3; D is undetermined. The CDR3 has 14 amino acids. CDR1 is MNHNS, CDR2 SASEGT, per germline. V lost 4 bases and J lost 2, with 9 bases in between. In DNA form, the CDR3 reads TGTGCCAGCAGTGGCCGGTCGGCTGGAAACACCATATATTTT. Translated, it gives CASSGRSAGNTIYF.

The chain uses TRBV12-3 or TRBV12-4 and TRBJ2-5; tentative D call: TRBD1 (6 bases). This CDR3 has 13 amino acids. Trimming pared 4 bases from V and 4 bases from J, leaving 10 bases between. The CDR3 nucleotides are TGTGCCAGCAGTTATACAGGGCGAGAGACCCAGTACTTC. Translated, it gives CASSYTGRETQYF.

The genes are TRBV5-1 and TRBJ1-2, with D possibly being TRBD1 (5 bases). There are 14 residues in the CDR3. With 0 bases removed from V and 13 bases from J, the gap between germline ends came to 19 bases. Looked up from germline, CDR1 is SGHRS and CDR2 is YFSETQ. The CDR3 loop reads CASSLEGTPSVVTF. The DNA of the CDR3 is TGCGCCAGCAGCTTGGAGGGGACTCCTTCTGTCGTCACCTTC.

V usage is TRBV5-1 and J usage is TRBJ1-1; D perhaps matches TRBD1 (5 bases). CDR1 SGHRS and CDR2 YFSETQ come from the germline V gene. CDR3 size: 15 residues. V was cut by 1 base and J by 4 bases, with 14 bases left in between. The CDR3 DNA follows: TGCGCCAGCAGCTTGAATTGGTCAGGGCTCACTGAAGCTTTCTTT. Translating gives CASSLNWSGLTEAFF.

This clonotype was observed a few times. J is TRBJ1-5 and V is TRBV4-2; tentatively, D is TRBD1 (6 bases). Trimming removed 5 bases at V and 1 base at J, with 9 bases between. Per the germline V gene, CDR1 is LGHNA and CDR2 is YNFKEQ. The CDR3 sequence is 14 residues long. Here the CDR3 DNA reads TGTGCCAGCAGCGTACAGGGCAGCAATCAGCCCCAGCATTTT. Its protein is CASSVQGSNQPQHF.

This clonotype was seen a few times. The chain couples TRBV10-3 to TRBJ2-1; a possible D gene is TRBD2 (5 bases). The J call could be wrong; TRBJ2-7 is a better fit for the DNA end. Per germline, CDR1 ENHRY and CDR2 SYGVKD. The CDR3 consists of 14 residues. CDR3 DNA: TGTGCCATCAGTGAAGGATGGGAGAGCGACGAGCAGTACTTC. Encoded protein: CAISEGWESDEQYF.

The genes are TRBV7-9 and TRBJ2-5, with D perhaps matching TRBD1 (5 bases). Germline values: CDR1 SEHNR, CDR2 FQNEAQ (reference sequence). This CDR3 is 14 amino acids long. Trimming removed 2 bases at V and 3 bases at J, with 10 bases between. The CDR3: CASSLPTEEETQYF. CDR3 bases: TGTGCCAGCAGCTTACCGACAGAAGAAGAGACCCAGTACTTC.

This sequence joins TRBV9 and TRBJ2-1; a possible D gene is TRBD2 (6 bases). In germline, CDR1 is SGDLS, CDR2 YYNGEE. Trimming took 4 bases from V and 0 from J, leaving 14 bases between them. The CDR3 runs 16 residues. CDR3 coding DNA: TGTGCCAGCAGCCCACCCGGGAGTCCCTCCTACAATGAGCAGTTCTTC. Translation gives CASSPPGSPSYNEQFF.

CDR3 residues: CASSPLLFGNTIYF. The DNA for the CDR3 is TGTGCCAGCAGCCCCCTCCTGTTCGGAAACACCATATATTTT. This chain uses TRBV12-3 or TRBV12-4 with TRBJ1-3, with no clear D. Deletions cut 6 bases from V and 4 bases from J, with 13 bases between. CDR3 length: 14 residues.

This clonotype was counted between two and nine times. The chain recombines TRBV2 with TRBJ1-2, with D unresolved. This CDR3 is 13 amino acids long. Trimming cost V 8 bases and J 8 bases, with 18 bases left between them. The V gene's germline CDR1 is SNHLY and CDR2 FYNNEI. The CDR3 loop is CASVPDGVWGYTF. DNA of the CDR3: TGTGCCAGCGTCCCGGACGGGGTCTGGGGCTACACCTTC.

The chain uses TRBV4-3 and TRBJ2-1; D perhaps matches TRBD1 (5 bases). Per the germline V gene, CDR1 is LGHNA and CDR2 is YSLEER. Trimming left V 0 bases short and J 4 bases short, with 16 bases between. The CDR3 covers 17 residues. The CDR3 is CASSQEPGRVHYNEQFF. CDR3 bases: TGCGCCAGCAGCCAAGAACCGGGCAGGGTCCATTACAATGAGCAGTTCTTC.

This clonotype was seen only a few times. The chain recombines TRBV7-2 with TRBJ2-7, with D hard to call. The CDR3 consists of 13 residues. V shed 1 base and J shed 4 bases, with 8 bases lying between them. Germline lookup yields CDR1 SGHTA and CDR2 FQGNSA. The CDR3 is CASSLDRYYEQYF. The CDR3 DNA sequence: TGTGCCAGCAGCTTAGATAGATATTACGAGCAGTACTTC.

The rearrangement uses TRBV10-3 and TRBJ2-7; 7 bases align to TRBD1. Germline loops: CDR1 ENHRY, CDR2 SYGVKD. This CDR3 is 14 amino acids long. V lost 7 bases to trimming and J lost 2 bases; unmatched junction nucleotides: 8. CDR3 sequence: CAINDRASAYEQYF. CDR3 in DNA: TGTGCCATCAATGACAGGGCAAGCGCCTACGAGCAGTACTTC.

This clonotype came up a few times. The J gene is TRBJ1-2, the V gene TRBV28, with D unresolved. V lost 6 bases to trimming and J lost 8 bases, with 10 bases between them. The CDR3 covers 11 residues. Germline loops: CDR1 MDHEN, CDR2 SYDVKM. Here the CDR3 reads CASSYGVGYTF. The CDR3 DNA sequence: TGTGCCAGCAGCTATGGGGTGGGCTACACCTTC.

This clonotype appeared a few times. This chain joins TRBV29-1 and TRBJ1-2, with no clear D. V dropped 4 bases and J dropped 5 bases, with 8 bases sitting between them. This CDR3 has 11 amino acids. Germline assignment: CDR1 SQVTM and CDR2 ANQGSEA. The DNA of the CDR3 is TGCAGCGTTGTGACGGATTATGGCTACACCTTC. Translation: CSVVTDYGYTF.

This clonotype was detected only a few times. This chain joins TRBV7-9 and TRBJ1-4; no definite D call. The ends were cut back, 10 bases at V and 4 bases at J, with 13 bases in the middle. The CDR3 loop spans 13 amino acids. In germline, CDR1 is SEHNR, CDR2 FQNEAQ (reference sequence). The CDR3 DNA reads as TGTGCCACCAGTGGGAAACTTAATGAAAAACTGTTTTTT. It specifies CATSGKLNEKLFF.

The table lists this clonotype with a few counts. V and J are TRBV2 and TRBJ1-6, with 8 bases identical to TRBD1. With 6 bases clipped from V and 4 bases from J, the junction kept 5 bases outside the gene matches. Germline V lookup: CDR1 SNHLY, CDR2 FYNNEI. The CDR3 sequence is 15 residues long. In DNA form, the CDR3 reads TGTGCCAGCAGCCAACAGGGGGAGTATAATTCACCCCTCCACTTT. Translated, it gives CASSQQGEYNSPLHF.

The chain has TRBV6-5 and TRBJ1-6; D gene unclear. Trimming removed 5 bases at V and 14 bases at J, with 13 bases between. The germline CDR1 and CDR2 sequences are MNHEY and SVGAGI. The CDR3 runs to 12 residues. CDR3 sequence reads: CASSPANMALHF. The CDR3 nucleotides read TGTGCCAGCAGTCCCGCCAACATGGCCCTCCACTTT.